These 27 T cell receptor beta chains were sequenced from one sample in a study of regulatory T cells in long-lasting Graves disease. Noted time point: newly diagnosed GD, antithyroid drugs for less than 3 months. RNA from PBMCs was the source of the TCR library. The TCR beta library used iRepertoire HTBI primers with Arm-PCR amplification of CDR3. Each CDR3 protein is one row after TCRdb ran MiXCR on the multiplex PCR reads. The sample includes 440,000 or so distinct CDR3 sequences, more than 13% of them seen just once. This same sample was also taken into another study, of T cells in Graves' hyperthyroidism and ophthalmopathy.

The source was peripheral blood mononuclear cells (PBMCs), collected at new diagnosis, from a patient treated with antithyroid drugs. The receptors stem from a woman younger than 45 with Graves disease.

This clonotype occurred many times. The chain is built from TRBV7-9 and TRBJ2-1; tentatively, D is TRBD1 or TRBD2 (5 bases each). TRBJ2-5 explains the end of the DNA better; the J call may be wrong. There are 14 residues in the CDR3. Germline values: CDR1 SEHNR, CDR2 FQNEAQ (reference sequence). The CDR3 nucleotides read TGTGCCAGCAGCTTAGGGCATGGGGGAGAGACCCAGTACTTC. Translation: CASSLGHGGETQYF.

The chain employs TRBV24-1 and TRBJ2-1; possible D gene TRBD2, 6 bases. Trimming removed 2 bases from V and 5 bases from J, with 12 bases in between. CDR3 length: 15 residues. Germline V gives CDR1 KGHDR, CDR2 SFDVKD. DNA of the CDR3: TGTGCCACCAGTGATTACGGGACTCCAAACAATGAGCAGTTCTTC. Encoded protein: CATSDYGTPNNEQFF.

This clonotype has a count of ten or more. The CDR3 protein is CASSEFHLGQGAYEQYF. The CDR3 nucleotides read TGTGCCAGCAGTGAATTTCACCTGGGACAGGGGGCCTACGAGCAGTACTTC. The chain employs TRBV6-1 and TRBJ2-7; 11 bases are a match to TRBD1. Germline V CDR1 and CDR2: MNHNS, SASEGT. With 2 bases clipped from V and 2 bases from J, the junction kept 8 bases outside the gene matches. This CDR3 contains 17 residues.

This clonotype was counted at least ten times. V gene TRBV27 combines with J gene TRBJ2-3; TRBD2 matches 9 bases. With 2 bases clipped from V and 2 bases from J, the junction kept 5 bases outside the gene matches. The CDR3 is made up of 16 amino acids. The germline gives CDR1 MNHEY, CDR2 SMNVEV (reference sequence). The CDR3 DNA sequence: TGTGCCAGCAGTTTAACAGCGGGAGGTCTCACAGATACGCAGTATTTT. As protein: CASSLTAGGLTDTQYF.

This clonotype was seen a few times. The chain joins TRBV4-1 to TRBJ2-5; D gene uncertain. V was pared by 1 base and J by 0 bases, with 12 bases between. Germline values: CDR1 MGHRA, CDR2 YSYEKL. The CDR3 is made up of 16 amino acids. CDR3 residues: CASSQGKHPYQETQYF. DNA of the CDR3: TGCGCCAGCAGCCAAGGAAAGCACCCCTACCAAGAGACCCAGTACTTC.

Ten or more counts support this clonotype. V usage is TRBV3-1 and J usage is TRBJ2-3, with D perhaps TRBD1 (5 bases). This CDR3 is built from 15 residues. V was trimmed by 1 base and J by 4 bases, leaving 12 bases between them. Looked up from germline, CDR1 is LGHDT and CDR2 is YNNKEL (reference sequence). Written as DNA, the CDR3 is TGTGCCAGCAGCCAAGGCCCAGGGCGCGCAGATACGCAGTATTTT. Encoded protein: CASSQGPGRADTQYF.

This clonotype has just a few counts. The rearrangement uses TRBV28 and TRBJ2-6; 11 positions match TRBD1. V shed 6 bases, J shed 2 bases, and the junction held 6 bases outside the gene matches. Germline CDR1 and CDR2: MDHEN and SYDVKM. This CDR3 is built from 17 residues. As DNA, the CDR3 is TGTGCCAGCAGCTCGGGACAGGGGGGTCCTGGGGCCAACGTCCTGACTTTC. Protein product: CASSSGQGGPGANVLTF. The full variable domain, its missing parts supplied by reference TRBV28 and TRBJ2-6, is DVKVTQSSRYLVKRTGEKVFLECVQDMDHENMFWYRQDPGLGLRLIYFSYDVKMKEKGDIPEGYSVSREKKERFSLILESASTNQTSMYLCASSSGQGGPGANVLTFGAGSRLTVL.

The rearrangement joins TRBV5-5 to TRBJ2-2, with TRBD2 as a possible D gene (6 bases). CDR3 length: 15 residues. Germline V gene data show CDR1 as SGHKS and CDR2 as YYEKEE (reference sequence). Deletions cut 3 bases from V and 0 bases from J, with 9 bases between. The CDR3 protein is CASSYPGANTGELFF. The CDR3 bases are TGTGCCAGCAGCTATCCGGGGGCGAACACCGGGGAGCTGTTTTTT.

This clonotype was counted ten times or more. The chain is built from TRBV28 and TRBJ2-2; 7 nucleotides match TRBD1. The CDR3 is made up of 16 amino acids. CDR1 and CDR2 (germline): MDHEN, SYDVKM. The V and J ends lost 4 bases and 4 bases, in that order; junction bases with no gene match: 9. The CDR3 bases are TGTGCCAGCAGTTCTGGGGAGACAGGGTTCACCGGGGAGCTGTTTTTT. The encoded protein is CASSSGETGFTGELFF.

About this clonotype itself: A much larger clone lies one base from this, so it may be a read error. The gene calls are TRBV7-2 and TRBJ2-2, with 13 bases matching TRBD2. Trimming cost V 6 bases and J 7 bases; bases outside gene matches: 5. This CDR3 has 15 residues. Germline assignment: CDR1 SGHTA and CDR2 FQGNSA. CDR3 protein: CASRRLAGGSGELFF. The CDR3 nucleotides read TGTGCCAGCAGGCGACTAGCGGGAGGAAGCGGGGAGCTGTTTTTT.

Ten or more counts support this clonotype. The V call is TRBV28, the J call TRBJ1-1; 7 bases align to TRBD1. The CDR3 loop spans 16 amino acids. Germline loops: CDR1 MDHEN, CDR2 SYDVKM. V trimming: 6 bases; J trimming: 3 bases; junction bases outside the gene matches: 13. The chain's CDR3 is CASSHLQGRIDTEAFF. CDR3 DNA sequence: TGTGCCAGCAGCCATCTACAGGGGAGGATAGACACTGAAGCTTTCTTT.

This clonotype was observed at least ten times. The chain combines TRBV11-1 with TRBJ2-7; a possible D gene is TRBD1 (6 bases). The CDR3 loop spans 15 amino acids. The V end was cut by 5 bases, the J end by 0 bases, with 14 bases between. Germline CDR1 SGHAT, CDR2 FQDESV (reference sequence). CDR3 residues: CASSLRDTASYEQYF. The CDR3 nucleotides read TGTGCCAGCAGCCTCCGGGACACAGCCTCCTACGAGCAGTACTTC.

This clonotype was detected a few times. The chain employs TRBV6-2 or TRBV6-3 and TRBJ1-4; 7 nucleotides align to TRBD1. CDR1 is MNHEY and CDR2 is SVGEGT in the germline V gene. Losses at the gene ends were 5 bases for V and 7 bases for J; bases not matched to a gene: 10. This CDR3 is 15 amino acids long. The CDR3 is CASSEEGQRIEKLFF. In DNA form, the CDR3 reads TGTGCCAGCAGTGAAGAGGGACAGCGGATTGAAAAACTGTTTTTT.

Regarding this clonotype: One base away lies a much larger clone, so this may be a sequencing read error. The V and J genes are TRBV7-9 and TRBJ2-1, with D possibly being TRBD1 or TRBD2 (5 bases each). Germline CDR1 reads SEHNR; CDR2 reads FQNEAQ (reference sequence). Trimming stripped 4 bases from V and 5 bases from J, with 15 bases between. CDR3 length: 15 amino acids. The CDR3 protein is CASSSPGRKDNEQFF. CDR3 nucleotide sequence: TGTGCCAGCAGCTCCCCGGGACGGAAGGACAATGAGCAGTTCTTC.

Remarks on this clonotype: A much larger clone is a single base away; this may be a read error. V gene TRBV14 combines with J gene TRBJ2-1; 7 nucleotides line up with TRBD1. Per the germline V gene, CDR1 is SGHDN and CDR2 is FVKESK. The CDR3 is 15 amino acids. DNA for the CDR3: TGTGCCAGCCGCCAACAGGACAGGTTCTACAATGAGCAGTTCTTC. Its translation: CASRQQDRFYNEQFF.

This clonotype was detected ten times or more. The CDR3 DNA reads as TGTGCCAGCAGCCTCGGACAGCTTAATCAGCCCCAGCATTTT. This sequence encodes CASSLGQLNQPQHF. The J gene is TRBJ1-5, the V gene TRBV12-3 or TRBV12-4; weak D call: TRBD1 (6 bases). The CDR3 contains 14 residues. V was clipped by 6 bases and J by 4 bases, with 13 bases between them.

The sample holds many counts of this clonotype. The gene calls are TRBV6-2 or TRBV6-3 and TRBJ2-7; D unresolved. The CDR3 loop spans 13 amino acids. Germline V gene sequence: CDR1 MNHEY, CDR2 SVGEGT. V lost 2 bases, J lost 9 bases, and 14 bases lay in between. DNA of the CDR3: TGTGCCAGCAGTTACGTCTCATTCCCTCCGCAGTACTTC. Protein product: CASSYVSFPPQYF.

A remark on this clonotype: With a much larger clone just one base away, this may be a read error. The chain joins TRBV28 to TRBJ2-5; 7 positions agree with TRBD1. This CDR3 is built from 14 residues. Per the germline V gene, CDR1 is MDHEN and CDR2 is SYDVKM. In DNA form, the CDR3 reads TGTGCCAGCAGTTTCTCCGACAGGGTGGAGACCCAGCACTTC. Translation: CASSFSDRVETQHF.

The J gene is TRBJ1-2, the V gene TRBV13; 7 nucleotides match TRBD1. After removal of 4 bases from V and 4 bases from J, the junction contained 12 bases not matched to a gene. The CDR3 totals 16 residues. Germline V gene lookup returns CDR1 PRHDT and CDR2 FYEKMQ (reference sequence). The CDR3 here is CASSSRQGGRVYGYTF. The CDR3 region has the DNA TGTGCCAGCAGCTCCCGCCAAGGGGGCCGGGTCTATGGCTACACCTTC.

The genes are TRBV5-6 and TRBJ1-2; D not resolved. V was clipped by 5 bases and J by 7 bases, with 18 bases between them. The CDR3 is 14 amino acids. Germline-derived CDR1 and CDR2 are SGHDT and YYEEEE. CDR3 sequence reads: CASSHDTRYTGYTF. CDR3 DNA sequence: TGTGCCAGCAGTCACGACACCCGATACACTGGCTACACCTTC.

This clonotype was observed at least ten times. The chain combines TRBV5-1 with TRBJ2-3; 7 nucleotides line up with TRBD1. There are 15 residues in the CDR3. Germline V CDR1 and CDR2: SGHRS, YFSETQ. After removal of 0 bases from V and 0 bases from J, the junction contained 1 base not matched to a gene. The CDR3 spells CASSLARGSTDTQYF. In nucleotides, the CDR3 is TGCGCCAGCAGCTTGGCCAGGGGGAGCACAGATACGCAGTATTTT.

In this sample, this clonotype turned up many times. The chain is built from TRBV7-9 and TRBJ1-2; D unresolved. Germline V gene sequence: CDR1 SEHNR, CDR2 FQNEAQ (reference sequence). The V end was cut by 5 bases, the J end by 3 bases, with 19 bases between. This CDR3 contains 16 residues. The CDR3 DNA reads TGTGCCAGCAGCGCCACTGTTCCGGGGTTGGACTATGGCTACACCTTC. Encoded protein: CASSATVPGLDYGYTF.

This clonotype was detected ten times or more. The chain couples TRBV29-1 to TRBJ1-2, with D uncertain. Germline V CDR1 and CDR2: SQVTM, ANQGSEA. This CDR3 has 12 residues. The V end was cut by 3 bases, the J end by 3 bases, with 8 bases between. DNA of the CDR3: TGCAGCGTTGACGGGGTGGACTATGGCTACACCTTC. Protein product: CSVDGVDYGYTF.

The CDR3 sequence: CASSGRRNYGYTF. The CDR3 nucleotides read TGTGCCAGCAGTGGGAGGCGGAACTATGGCTACACCTTC. The V call is TRBV12-3 or TRBV12-4, the J call TRBJ1-2; no clear D gene. This CDR3 region has 13 residues. Trimming cost V 5 bases and J 2 bases, with 9 bases left between them.

With regard to this clonotype: An end of the junction does not agree with germline; a read error may underlie this. In DNA, the CDR3 is TGTGTCAGCAGCTTAGGGGGGGTTGTTCGGGGACTAGCGGGAATGGATGAGCAGTTCTTC. Translation gives CVSSLGGVVRGLAGMDEQFF. The rearrangement joins TRBV7-2 to TRBJ2-1; 13 bases line up with TRBD2. This CDR3 has 20 amino acids. The germline gives CDR1 SGHTA, CDR2 FQGNSA.

This clonotype was seen repeatedly, ten times or more. The chain combines TRBV20-1 with TRBJ2-7, with TRBD2 identical over 7 bases. Germline CDR1 is DFQATT and CDR2 is SNEGSKA (reference sequence). V gave up 8 bases and J gave up 7 bases; unmatched junction bases: 14. The CDR3 has 13 amino acids. Here the CDR3 DNA reads TGCAGTCTGACTGCGCGGGAGACCTTTGAGCAGTACTTC. It specifies CSLTARETFEQYF.

This clonotype was recorded at least ten times. This chain uses TRBV5-1 with TRBJ2-7; the D is unclear. Trimming pared 0 bases from V and 6 bases from J, leaving 13 bases between. CDR1 is SGHRS, CDR2 YFSETQ, per germline. The CDR3 has 14 amino acids. The CDR3 spells CASSLAFLVSEQYF. In DNA, the CDR3 is TGCGCCAGCAGCTTGGCTTTTCTAGTCTCCGAGCAGTACTTC.